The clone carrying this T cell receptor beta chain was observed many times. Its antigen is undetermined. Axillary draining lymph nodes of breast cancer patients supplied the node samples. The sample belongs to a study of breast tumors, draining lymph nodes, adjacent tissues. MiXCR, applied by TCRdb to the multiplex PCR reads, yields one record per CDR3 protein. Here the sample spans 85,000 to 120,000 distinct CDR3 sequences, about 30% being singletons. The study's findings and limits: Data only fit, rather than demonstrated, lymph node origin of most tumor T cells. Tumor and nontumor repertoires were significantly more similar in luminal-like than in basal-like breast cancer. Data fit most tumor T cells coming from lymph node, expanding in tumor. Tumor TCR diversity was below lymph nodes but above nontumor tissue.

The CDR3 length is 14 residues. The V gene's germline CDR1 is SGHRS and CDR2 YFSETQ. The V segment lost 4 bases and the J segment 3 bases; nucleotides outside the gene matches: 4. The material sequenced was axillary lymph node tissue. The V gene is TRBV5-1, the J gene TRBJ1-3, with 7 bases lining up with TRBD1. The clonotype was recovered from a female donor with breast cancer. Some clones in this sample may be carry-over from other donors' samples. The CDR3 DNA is TGCGCCAGCAGCGTGACAGGGTTTGGAAACACCATATATTTT. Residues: CASSVTGFGNTIYF.